Listed below are T cell receptor beta chains from one sample, sequenced in a study of T cell clones after liver transplantation. The protocol was immunoSEQ multiplex PCR, while the TCRdb copy is restricted to in-frame clones and leaves out a portion. The sample records some 80,000 clones, approximately 80% being singletons. Sequenced material: CD4+ T cells from blood, taken 48 months after liver transplant. The source is a human patient who received a liver transplant. Part of the T cells may come from the graft donor. The CDR3 runs from the conserved cysteine through the conserved F or W. A D gene is named only where the DNA matches it firmly. The size of a clone is reported for some rows only, either as once, few or many, or as a class for expanded clones.

V	D	size	J	length	DNA	CDR3
TRBV6-6	NA	once	TRBJ2-1	16	TGTGCCAGCAGCCCTTGGGGCAGAGGGGATTACAATGAGCAGTTCTTC	CASSPWGRGDYNEQFF
TRBV5-4	NA	NA	TRBJ2-7	14	TGTGCCAGCAGCTCCCTGGGCCATGCAGGTGAGCAGTACTTC	CASSSLGHAGEQYF
TRBV5-1	NA	NA	TRBJ2-1	14	TGCGCCAGCAGCTTCTGGACAGTCGACAATGAGCAGTTCTTC	CASSFWTVDNEQFF
TRBV2	NA	NA	TRBJ2-7	16	TGTGCCAGCAGAGAATCTAGGACAGCCTCAACCTACGAGCAGTACTTC	CASRESRTASTYEQYF
TRBV7-2	TRBD2	NA	TRBJ2-1	15	TGTGCCAGCAGCTACCCGGGACTAGCGGTAAATGAGCAGTTCTTC	CASSYPGLAVNEQFF
TRBV14	TRBD2	once	TRBJ2-3	16	TGTGCCAGCAGCATAGGGCGGGGGATGGGCACAGATACGCAGTATTTT	CASSIGRGMGTDTQYF
TRBV9	NA	NA	TRBJ2-1	15	TGTGCCAGCAGTCTTACACATAACTCCTACAATGAGCAGTTCTTC	CASSLTHNSYNEQFF
TRBV5-5	NA	NA	TRBJ1-5	15	TGTGCCAGCAGCTTGGCGGCGGGGCCCAATCAGCCCCAGCATTTT	CASSLAAGPNQPQHF
TRBV27	TRBD1	few	TRBJ1-5	15	TGTGCCAGCAGTCCCCGACAGGGGGGGATGTGGCCCCAGCATTTT	CASSPRQGGMWPQHF
TRBV9	NA	once	TRBJ1-5	13	TGTGCCAGCAGCGCCGGGTTAAATCAGCCCCAGCATTTT	CASSAGLNQPQHF
TRBV28	NA	NA	TRBJ1-4	17	TGTGCCAGCTGTGTTGGGGGTTTGGGGGACGTGGGAGAAAAACTGTTTTTT	CASCVGGLGDVGEKLFF
TRBV11-3	NA	NA	TRBJ2-2	14	TGTGCCAGCAGCGGGCCCAGGACAGCCGGGGAGCTGTTTTTT	CASSGPRTAGELFF
TRBV19	NA	NA	TRBJ2-7	14	TGTGCCAGTAGTATCGACTCCCCAATATACGAGCAGTACTTC	CASSIDSPIYEQYF
TRBV7-8	NA	NA	TRBJ2-5	13	TGTGCCAGCAGCTTTGGGTCCCAAGAGACCCAGTACTTC	CASSFGSQETQYF
TRBV14	TRBD1	few	TRBJ2-7	15	TGTGCCAGCAGCCAAGATTCGGGACAGGCTCGGGAGCAGTACTTC	CASSQDSGQAREQYF
TRBV4-3	TRBD1	NA	TRBJ1-5	15	TGCGCCAGCAGCCCCGGGACAGGGGGGGTTCAGCCCCAGCATTTT	CASSPGTGGVQPQHF
TRBV7-2	NA	few	TRBJ2-1	16	TGTGCCAGCAGCCCCGTGGTAGCGGCCCGAGGGAATGAGCAGTTCTTC	CASSPVVAARGNEQFF
TRBV6-5	NA	NA	TRBJ1-4	15	TGTGCCAGCAGTTACTCAGGGGCCATTAATGAAAAACTGTTTTTT	CASSYSGAINEKLFF
TRBV14	TRBD2	NA	TRBJ2-7	13	TGTGCCAGCAGCCATGCGGGAGGGCGCGAGCAGTACTTC	CASSHAGGREQYF
TRBV6-5	NA	NA	TRBJ1-1	13	TGTGCCAGCAGTCGGACGGGAAACACTGAAGCTTTCTTT	CASSRTGNTEAFF
TRBV27	TRBD2	NA	TRBJ2-3	14	TGTGCCAGCAGTTTAGGCGGGGGGCGGGATACGCAGTATTTT	CASSLGGGRDTQYF
TRBV5-1	NA	NA	TRBJ1-1	15	TGCGCCAGCAGCTTGATAGGGGCCGAGAACACTGAAGCTTTCTTT	CASSLIGAENTEAFF
TRBV5-4	TRBD2	NA	TRBJ2-3	16	TGTGCCAGCAGCAGAGGACTAGCGGGGCCAGAGGATACGCAGTATTTT	CASSRGLAGPEDTQYF
TRBV6-5	TRBD1	NA	TRBJ2-5	13	TGTGCCAGCAGTCCAGGACAGGGGAGGACCCAGTACTTC	CASSPGQGRTQYF
TRBV11-3	TRBD2	NA	TRBJ2-1	15	TGTGCCAGCAGCTTGGGGCTAGCGGGGGGTGATGAGCAGTTCTTC	CASSLGLAGGDEQFF